A selection of T cell receptor beta chains follows, all from one sample in a study of blood T cell repertoires in COVID-19. The repertoire was sequenced with immunoSEQ multiplex PCR; TCRdb's copy has only in-frame clones and lacks some. The repertoire holds over 30,000 clones, with 85% to 90% as singletons. Specimen: peripheral blood. Source of these receptors: a man between 65 and 85 years old with acute or convalescent COVID-19. Both conserved end residues are part of each CDR3. A D gene is named only where the DNA matches it firmly. Part of the rows lack a size; the others show once, few, many or a class for expanded clones.

cdr3_length	v_call	j_call	clone_size	d_call	cdr3_nt	cdr3_aa
14	TRBV5-1	TRBJ2-7	few	TRBD1	TGCGCCAGCAGCATCGGACAGGGGTCCGGCGAGCAGTACTTC	CASSIGQGSGEQYF
16	TRBV6-5	TRBJ2-7	NA	TRBD2	TGTGCCAGCAGTTATCAGGGGACTAGCGGACCCTACGAGCAGTACTTC	CASSYQGTSGPYEQYF
12	TRBV29-1	TRBJ2-3	NA	TRBD1	TGCAGCGGGGGACAGGGGTGGGATACGCAGTATTTT	CSGGQGWDTQYF
14	TRBV5-1	TRBJ2-1	once	NA	TGCGCCAGCAGCGTACAATTAGCGGACAATGAGCAGTTCTTC	CASSVQLADNEQFF
13	TRBV7-2	TRBJ2-2	NA	NA	TGTGCCAGCAGCTTCGCAAGTACAGGGGAGCTGTTTTTT	CASSFASTGELFF
14	TRBV18	TRBJ2-1	NA	NA	TGTGCCAGCTCAGGGGACTTGGCGGGCAATGAGCAGTTCTTC	CASSGDLAGNEQFF
13	TRBV6-5	TRBJ2-3	NA	NA	TGTGCCAGCAGGCGCCGAGTCTCGGATACGCAGTATTTT	CASRRRVSDTQYF
17	TRBV2	TRBJ1-6	NA	NA	TGTGCCAGCAGTGAAACGGCCCGCCAGCGTCTCAATTCACCCCTCCACTTT	CASSETARQRLNSPLHF
14	TRBV5-4	TRBJ1-2	NA	NA	TGTGCCAGCAGCCTCCGAGGGGGGGACTATGGCTACACCTTC	CASSLRGGDYGYTF
15	TRBV6-5	TRBJ2-2	NA	NA	TGTGCCAGCAGTTACTCGTCCGGAGGACCCGGGGAGCTGTTTTTT	CASSYSSGGPGELFF